This entry is about one T cell receptor (beta chain). Unique molecular identifiers were incorporated during preparation of the TCRbeta library. MiXCR, applied by TCRdb to the PCR reads, yields one record per CDR3 protein. The data show approximately 520,000 distinct CDR3 sequences, approximately 30% seen once. This entry is derived from a study of T-cell reconstitution after alpha-beta-depleted transplantation in children. Germline CDR1 LGHNA, CDR2 YSLEER. V shed 3 bases, J shed 5 bases, and the junction held 2 bases outside the gene matches. The CDR3 sequence is 15 residues long. Source: PBMCs from the stem cell graft donor, taken from the stem cell graft. The chain carries TRBV4-3 and TRBJ2-5, with 14 bases identical to TRBD2. The TCR comes from a human donor who donated a stem cell graft to a child with aplastic anemia. The CDR3: CASSQTSGRVETQYF. In DNA, the CDR3 is TGCGCCAGCAGCCAGACTAGCGGGAGGGTGGAGACCCAGTACTTC.